Detailed here is one TCR beta chain. The CDR3 is 14 residues long. CDR1 and CDR2 (germline): SEHNR, FQNEAQ (reference sequence). With 5 bases clipped from V and 5 bases from J, the junction kept 7 bases outside the gene matches. This sample is part of a study of blood T cell repertoires in COVID-19. TCRdb's table, derived via immunoSEQ multiplex PCR, lists solely in-frame clones and lacks some. The sample lists fewer than 150,000 clones, roughly three quarters seen once, with 15% to 25% in the top ten. This chain uses TRBV7-9 with TRBJ1-1; the match to TRBD1 covers 8 bases. Sequences were obtained from peripheral blood. This clonotype was sampled from a man older than 75 with acute or convalescent COVID-19. The CDR3 nucleotides are TGTGCCAGCAGCCCCCAGGGGGCCGGGACTGAAGCTTTCTTT. It yields the protein CASSPQGAGTEAFF.